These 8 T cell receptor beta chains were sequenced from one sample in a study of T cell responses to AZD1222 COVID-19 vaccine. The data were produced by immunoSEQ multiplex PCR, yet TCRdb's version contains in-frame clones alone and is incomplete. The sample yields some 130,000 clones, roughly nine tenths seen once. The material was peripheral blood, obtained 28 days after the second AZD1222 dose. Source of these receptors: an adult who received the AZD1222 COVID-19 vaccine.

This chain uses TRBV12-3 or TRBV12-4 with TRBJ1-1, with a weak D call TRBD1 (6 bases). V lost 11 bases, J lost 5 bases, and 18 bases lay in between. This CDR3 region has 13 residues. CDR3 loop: CAGAGGAETEAFF. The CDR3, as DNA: TGTGCCGGGGCTGGGGGCGCCGAAACTGAAGCTTTCTTT.

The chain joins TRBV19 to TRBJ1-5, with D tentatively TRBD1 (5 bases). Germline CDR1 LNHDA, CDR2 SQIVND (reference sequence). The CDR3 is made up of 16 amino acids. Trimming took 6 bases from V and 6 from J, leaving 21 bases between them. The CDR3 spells CASRPTGKGTGQPQHF. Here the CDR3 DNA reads TGTGCCAGTAGACCTACGGGTAAAGGGACGGGTCAGCCCCAGCATTTT.

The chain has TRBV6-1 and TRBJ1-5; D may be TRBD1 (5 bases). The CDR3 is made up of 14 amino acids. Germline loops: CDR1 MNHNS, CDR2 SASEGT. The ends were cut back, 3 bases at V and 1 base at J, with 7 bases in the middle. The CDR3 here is CASSDRDSNQPQHF. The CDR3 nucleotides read TGTGCCAGCAGTGACAGGGACAGCAATCAGCCCCAGCATTTT.

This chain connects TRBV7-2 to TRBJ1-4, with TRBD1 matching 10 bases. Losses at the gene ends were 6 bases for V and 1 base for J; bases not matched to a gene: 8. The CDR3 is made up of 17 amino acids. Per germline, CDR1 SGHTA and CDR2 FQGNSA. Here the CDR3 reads CASSFSGQGGTNEKLFF. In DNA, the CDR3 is TGTGCCAGCAGTTTTTCTGGACAGGGGGGAACTAATGAAAAACTGTTTTTT.

CDR3 sequence: CASSPPGQGRFRLFF. CDR3 coding DNA: TGCGCCAGCAGCCCTCCTGGACAGGGGCGGTTTAGGCTGTTTTTT. The gene calls are TRBV5-1 and TRBJ1-4; 9 bases map to TRBD1. Germline V gives CDR1 SGHRS, CDR2 YFSETQ. The CDR3 is 15 residues long. J gave up 14 bases and V 4 bases, and 15 bases lay outside the gene matches.

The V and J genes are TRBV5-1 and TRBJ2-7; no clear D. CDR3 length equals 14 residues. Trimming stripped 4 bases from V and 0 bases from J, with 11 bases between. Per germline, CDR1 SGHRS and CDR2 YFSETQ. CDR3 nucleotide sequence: TGCGCCAGCAGCGGGTCCGTTGGCTCCTACGAGCAGTACTTC. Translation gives CASSGSVGSYEQYF.

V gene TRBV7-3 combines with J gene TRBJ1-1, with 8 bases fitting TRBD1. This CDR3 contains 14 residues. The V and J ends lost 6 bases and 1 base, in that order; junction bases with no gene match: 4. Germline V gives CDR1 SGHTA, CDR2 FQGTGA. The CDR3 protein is CASSPGQGNTEAFF. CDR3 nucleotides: TGTGCCAGCAGTCCCGGACAGGGGAACACTGAAGCTTTCTTT.

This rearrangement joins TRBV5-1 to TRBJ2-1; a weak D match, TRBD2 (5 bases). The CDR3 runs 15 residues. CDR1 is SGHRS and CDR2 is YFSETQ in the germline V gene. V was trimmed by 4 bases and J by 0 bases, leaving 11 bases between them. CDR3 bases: TGCGCCAGCAGCGAGAGCGGTATCTCCTACAATGAGCAGTTCTTC. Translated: CASSESGISYNEQFF.